This TCR beta chain was profiled in a study of chemoradiotherapy in HPV16-positive cancers. A remark on this clone: Its cognate antigen is unknown.

This CDR3 spans 15 amino acids. Germline-derived CDR1 and CDR2 are SGHTA and FQGNSA. V was clipped by 3 bases and J by 0 bases, with 11 bases between them. Study results and limitations: For HPV16-positive patients, expanding HPV-responsive T cells associated with longer recurrence-free survival.

Profiled with immunoSEQ multiplex PCR; TCRdb holds only in-frame clones, not every one. Of some 11,000 clones in the sample, about 60% are singletons; the top ten hold around 19%. V and J are TRBV7-2 and TRBJ1-2; D possibly corresponds to TRBD1 (5 bases). Sampling was performed from a patient who underwent chemoradiotherapy. This TCR derives from a human donor with HPV-associated anogenital cancer. The CDR3, as DNA: TGTGCCAGCAGCTTCAGGGCCGGAGCTAACTATGGCTACACCTTC. Amino acids: CASSFRAGANYGYTF. Variable domain in full (rest from reference TRBV7-2 and TRBJ1-2): GAGVSQSPSNKVTEKGKDVELRCDPISGHTALYWYRQSLGQGLEFLIYFQGNSAPDKSGLPSDRFSAERTGGSVSTLTIQRTQQEDSAVYLCASSFRAGANYGYTFGSGTRLTVV.